This TCR beta chain appears in the sequencing data of a study of breast tumors, draining lymph nodes, adjacent tissues. TCRdb itself ran the multiplex PCR reads through MiXCR, one entry per CDR3 protein. This table holds about 200,000 distinct CDR3 sequences, approximately 31% found once. Axillary draining lymph nodes of breast cancer patients supplied the node samples. CDR1 is SEHNR and CDR2 is FQNEAQ in the germline V gene (reference sequence). After removal of 5 bases from V and 6 bases from J, the junction contained 8 bases not matched to a gene. The CDR3 runs to 15 residues. General study findings and limits: Tumors had less TCR diversity than lymph nodes, more than nontumor tissue. Data fit most tumor T cells coming from lymph node, expanding in tumor. Tumor T cell lymph node origin was a supported hypothesis, not proven. Luminal-like breast cancer showed significantly higher tumor–nontumor repertoire similarity than basal-like.

Points on this clonotype: As yet, its antigen is unknown.

This chain links TRBV7-9 with TRBJ2-1, with 9 bases lining up with TRBD1. The specimen sequenced was axillary lymph node tissue. The sequence came from a female donor with breast cancer. Some clones in this sample may be carry-over from other donors' samples. CDR3 nucleotide sequence: TGTGCCAGCAGCCTCCCGGGACAGGGTGCCAATGAGCAGTTCTTC. This sequence encodes CASSLPGQGANEQFF.